These T cell receptor beta chains were read from a single sample in a study of CXCR3-negative and CXCR3-positive naive CD8 T cells. TCRdb reprocessed the 5' RACE reads and stores each CDR3 protein as one record, lacking DNA. Across over 45,000 distinct CDR3 sequences, the top ten clones capture 0.4% to 0.5% of the sample. Sequenced: naive CXCR3- CD8+ T cells from blood. These receptors were collected from a human donor in good health. Some clones in this sample may be carry-over from other donors' samples. Each CDR3 is given with its conserved first and last residue. The order of the fields is clone size, V gene, J gene, CDR3 protein. Not all rows give a size; the values are once, few, many and, for expanded clones, a class.

>-|TRBV24-1|TRBJ2-1
CAISDRVGFNNEQFF
>-|TRBV7-9|TRBJ2-7
CASNRSGRNEQYF
>-|TRBV10-3|TRBJ1-6
CAISDRQINSPLHF
>-|TRBV12-3/TRBV12-4|TRBJ1-1
CASSLVSSEAFF
>-|TRBV5-1|TRBJ2-7
CASSFSGAGYEQYF
>medium-sized|TRBV4-3|TRBJ2-7
CASSQKRVTSEYLFEQYF
>-|TRBV7-9|TRBJ2-7
CASSAGLAGIYEQYF
>-|TRBV5-4|TRBJ2-1
CASSWGQETSYNEQFF
>-|TRBV15|TRBJ2-1
CATRPGPAYNEQFF
>-|TRBV9|TRBJ2-1
CASSVGGRHYNEQFF
>-|TRBV18|TRBJ2-7
CASSPPDRGREYEQYF